This T cell receptor beta chain was identified during a study of blood T cell repertoires in COVID-19 (dated by TCRdb to 2020 to 2021). Regarding the study in general: Samples from collaborators originated in the United States, Italy and Spain and spanned both the acute and convalescent phases of COVID-19. The repertoires were released in a freely available public database meant as a resource for research on the immune response to SARS-CoV-2. The prospective study material was composed of cDNA or gDNA derived from T cells, B-cell-depleted T cells, or PBMCs. HLA class I and class II types, where available, came from metadata supplied by the sample provider rather than from assay-based typing. A de-identified subject ID, COVID-19 status, age in years and sex were almost always included in the sample metadata. The samples were drawn from the first 160 participants of the ongoing ImmuneRACE study and from more than 1,000 subjects provided by 6 global collaborators. Subjects who had been exposed to COVID-19, were actively infected with it, or had recovered from it provided the deeply sampled blood TCRbeta repertoires that made up the dataset. Summary of the overall study and its limitations: The amount of clinical and demographic metadata varied by source and participant and was provided uncurated.

Collaborating institutions collected whole blood in K2EDTA tubes following their own protocols. For TCRbeta analysis, collaborators shipped samples in one of three forms: frozen whole blood, isolated PBMCs, or DNA extracted from either of those sample types. As regards this clone: No antigen is known for it. Per-nucleotide qualities are absent, and no much larger clonotype sits a single base away.

Unmatched junction bases come to 4, with V trimmed by 2 bases and J by 0 bases. The CDR3 runs 15 amino acids, cysteine and phenylalanine included. Only the CDR3 part of the read is kept: 45 bases, read in frame from the first base. Reading the germline V gene gives CDR1 SGHTA and CDR2 FQGNSA. The immunoSEQ Assay, a bias-controlled multiplex PCR, was used to amplify TCRbeta CDR3 regions from genomic DNA. Under the source paper's analysis protocol: The number of nucleated cells in each sample was estimated from the amplification of reference gene primers within the assay. To quantify the absolute abundance of each unique TCRbeta CDR3 rearrangement, sequence reads were collapsed and filtered. Productive Simpson clonality was computed per sample as the square root of Simpson's diversity index over productive rearrangements. The table was pulled from immuneACCESS by TCRdb, which kept in-frame rearrangements only. Such tables lose some clones; where checked, under half of the loss comes from unresolved V genes, and the rest has no known cause. The D gene and trimming were derived from the DNA, and the V and J assignments and clone size from that table. The table for this sample lists under 75,000 clones; about 87% of them were counted only once. The ten largest clones represent roughly 2.4% of the sample.

Material for sequencing was peripheral blood. The clonotype was recovered from a human donor in a cohort sampled during active COVID-19. The chain uses TRBV7-2 and TRBJ2-7; TRBD1 matches 7 bases in the middle. The bases are TGTGCCAGCAGCTTATCGGGACAGATCTCCTACGAGCAGTACTTC. Translated, this gives CASSLSGQISYEQYF. Outside the CDR3, residues come from the reference TRBV7-2 and TRBJ2-7 proteins, so the full variable domain is: GAGVSQSPSNKVTEKGKDVELRCDPISGHTALYWYRQSLGQGLEFLIYFQGNSAPDKSGLPSDRFSAERTGGSVSTLTIQRTQQEDSAVYLCASSLSGQISYEQYFGPGTRLTVT.